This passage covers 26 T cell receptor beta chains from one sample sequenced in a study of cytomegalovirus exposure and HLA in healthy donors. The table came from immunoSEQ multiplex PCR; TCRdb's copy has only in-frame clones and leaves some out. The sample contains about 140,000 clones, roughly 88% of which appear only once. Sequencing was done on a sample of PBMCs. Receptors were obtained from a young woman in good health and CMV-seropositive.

In DNA, the CDR3 is TGCGCCAGCAGCCCACAGGGGGGCATCGGTAATTCACCCCTCCACTTT. It translates to CASSPQGGIGNSPLHF. V and J are TRBV5-1 and TRBJ1-6, with 8 bases matching TRBD1. V trimming: 4 bases; J trimming: 6 bases; junction bases outside the gene matches: 9. The CDR3 contains 16 residues. Germline lookup yields CDR1 SGHRS and CDR2 YFSETQ.

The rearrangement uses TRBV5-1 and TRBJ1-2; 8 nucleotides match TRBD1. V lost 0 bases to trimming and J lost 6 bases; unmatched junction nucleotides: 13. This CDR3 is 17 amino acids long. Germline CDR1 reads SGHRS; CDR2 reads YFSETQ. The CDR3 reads CASSLAGDRLNHHGYTF. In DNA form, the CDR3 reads TGCGCCAGCAGCTTGGCCGGGGACAGGCTTAATCACCATGGCTACACCTTC.

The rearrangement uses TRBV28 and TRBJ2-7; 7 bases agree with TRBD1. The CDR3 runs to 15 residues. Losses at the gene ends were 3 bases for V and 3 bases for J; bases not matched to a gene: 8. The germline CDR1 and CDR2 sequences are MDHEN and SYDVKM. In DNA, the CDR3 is TGTGCCAGCAGTTTCACAGGGGATCCTAACTACGAGCAGTACTTC. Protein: CASSFTGDPNYEQYF.

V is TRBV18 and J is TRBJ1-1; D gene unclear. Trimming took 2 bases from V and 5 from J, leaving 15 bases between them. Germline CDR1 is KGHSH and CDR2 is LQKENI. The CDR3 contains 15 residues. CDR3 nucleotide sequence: TGTGCCAGCTCACCAATTGAGGGAAGTGATACTGAAGCTTTCTTT. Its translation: CASSPIEGSDTEAFF.

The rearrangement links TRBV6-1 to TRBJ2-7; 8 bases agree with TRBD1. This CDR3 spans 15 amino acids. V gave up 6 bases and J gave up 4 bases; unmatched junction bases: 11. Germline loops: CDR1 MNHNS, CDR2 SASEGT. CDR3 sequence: CASSESRGRRYEQYF. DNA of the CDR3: TGTGCCAGCAGCGAAAGCAGGGGGCGTAGGTACGAGCAGTACTTC.

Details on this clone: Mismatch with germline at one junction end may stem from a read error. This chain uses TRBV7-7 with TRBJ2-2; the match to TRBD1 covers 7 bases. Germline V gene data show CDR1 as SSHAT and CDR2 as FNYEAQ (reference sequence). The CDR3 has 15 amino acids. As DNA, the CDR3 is TGTGCTAGCAGCCCCCCGGGACAGCATTCCGGGGAGCTGTTTTTT. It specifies CASSPPGQHSGELFF.

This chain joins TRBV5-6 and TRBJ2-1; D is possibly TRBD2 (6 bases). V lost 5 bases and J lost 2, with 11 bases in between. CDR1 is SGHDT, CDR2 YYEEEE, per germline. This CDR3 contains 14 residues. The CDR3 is CASSATGAYNEQFF. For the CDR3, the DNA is TGTGCCAGCAGTGCTACGGGGGCCTACAATGAGCAGTTCTTC. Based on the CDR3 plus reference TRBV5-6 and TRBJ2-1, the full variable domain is DAGVTQSPTHLIKTRGQQVTLRCSPKSGHDTVSWYQQALGQGPQFIFQYYEEEERQRGNFPDRFSGHQFPNYSSELNVNALLLGDSALYLCASSATGAYNEQFFGPGTRLTVL.

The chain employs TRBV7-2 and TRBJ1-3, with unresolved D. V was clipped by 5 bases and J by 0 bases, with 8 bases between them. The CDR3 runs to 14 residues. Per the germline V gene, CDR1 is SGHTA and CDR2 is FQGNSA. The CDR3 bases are TGTGCCAGCAGCCCCACGAGCTCTGGAAACACCATATATTTT. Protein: CASSPTSSGNTIYF.

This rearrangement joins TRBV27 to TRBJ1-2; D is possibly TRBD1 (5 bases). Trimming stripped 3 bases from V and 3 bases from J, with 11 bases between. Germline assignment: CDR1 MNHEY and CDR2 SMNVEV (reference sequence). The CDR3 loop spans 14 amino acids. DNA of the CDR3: TGTGCCAGCAGTTTTAATCTCAGGGACTATGGCTACACCTTC. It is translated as CASSFNLRDYGYTF.

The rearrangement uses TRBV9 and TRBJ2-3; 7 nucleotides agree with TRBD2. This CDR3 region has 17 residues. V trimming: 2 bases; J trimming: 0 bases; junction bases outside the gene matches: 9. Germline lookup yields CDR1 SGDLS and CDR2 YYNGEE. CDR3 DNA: TGTGCCAGCAGCGTCTCCTTGAGGGGACTAAGCACAGATACGCAGTATTTT. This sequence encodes CASSVSLRGLSTDTQYF.

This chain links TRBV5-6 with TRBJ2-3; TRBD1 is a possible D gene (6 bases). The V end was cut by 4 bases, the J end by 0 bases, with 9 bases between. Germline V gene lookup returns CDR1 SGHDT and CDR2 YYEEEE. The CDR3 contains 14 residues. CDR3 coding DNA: TGTGCCAGCAGCGTAGACAGGAGCACAGATACGCAGTATTTT. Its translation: CASSVDRSTDTQYF.

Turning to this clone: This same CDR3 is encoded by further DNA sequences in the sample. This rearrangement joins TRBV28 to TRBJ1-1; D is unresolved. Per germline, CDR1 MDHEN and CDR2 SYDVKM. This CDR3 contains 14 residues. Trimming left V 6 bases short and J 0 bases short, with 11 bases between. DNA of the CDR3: TGTGCCAGCAGCTCCACTGGGCTGAACACTGAAGCTTTCTTT. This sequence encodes CASSSTGLNTEAFF. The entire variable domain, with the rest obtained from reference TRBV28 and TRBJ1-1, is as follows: DVKVTQSSRYLVKRTGEKVFLECVQDMDHENMFWYRQDPGLGLRLIYFSYDVKMKEKGDIPEGYSVSREKKERFSLILESASTNQTSMYLCASSSTGLNTEAFFGQGTRLTVV.

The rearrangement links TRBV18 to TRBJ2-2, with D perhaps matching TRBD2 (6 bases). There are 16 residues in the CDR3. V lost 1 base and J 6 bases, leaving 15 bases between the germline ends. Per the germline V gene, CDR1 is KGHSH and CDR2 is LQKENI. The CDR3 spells CASSPQHHGEAGELFF. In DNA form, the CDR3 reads TGTGCCAGCTCACCACAGCATCATGGGGAGGCCGGGGAGCTGTTTTTT.

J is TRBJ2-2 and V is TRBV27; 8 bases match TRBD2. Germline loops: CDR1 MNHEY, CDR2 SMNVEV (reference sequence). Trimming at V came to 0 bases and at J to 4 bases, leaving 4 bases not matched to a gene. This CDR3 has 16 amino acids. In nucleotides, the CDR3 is TGTGCCAGCAGTTTATCGACTAGCGTTGGCACCGGGGAGCTGTTTTTT. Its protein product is CASSLSTSVGTGELFF.

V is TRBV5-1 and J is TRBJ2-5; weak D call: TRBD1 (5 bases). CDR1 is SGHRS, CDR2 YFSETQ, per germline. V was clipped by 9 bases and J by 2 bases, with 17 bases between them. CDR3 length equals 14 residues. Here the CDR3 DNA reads TGCGCCACGAGCCCCAGGGCTTTTCAAGAGACCCAGTACTTC. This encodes CATSPRAFQETQYF.

The CDR3 DNA reads TGTGCCAGCAGCCCGGGGACAGGACTTTATGGCTACACCTTC. Residues: CASSPGTGLYGYTF. The chain has TRBV7-2 and TRBJ1-2, with 8 bases identical to TRBD1. The CDR3 has 14 amino acids. Germline trimming cut 5 bases from V and 5 bases from J; bases unmatched to any gene: 7. Germline values: CDR1 SGHTA, CDR2 FQGNSA.

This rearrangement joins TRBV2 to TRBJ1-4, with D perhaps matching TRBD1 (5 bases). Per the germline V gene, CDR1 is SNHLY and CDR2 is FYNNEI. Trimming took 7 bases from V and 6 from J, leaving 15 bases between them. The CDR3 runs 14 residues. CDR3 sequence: CASNSLGGDEKLFF. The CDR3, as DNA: TGTGCCAGCAATTCTTTGGGGGGTGATGAAAAACTGTTTTTT. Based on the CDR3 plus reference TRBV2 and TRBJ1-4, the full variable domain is EPEVTQTPSHQVTQMGQEVILRCVPISNHLYFYWYRQILGQKVEFLVSFYNNEISEKSEIFDDQFSVERPDGSNFTLKIRSTKLEDSAMYFCASNSLGGDEKLFFGSGTQLSVL.

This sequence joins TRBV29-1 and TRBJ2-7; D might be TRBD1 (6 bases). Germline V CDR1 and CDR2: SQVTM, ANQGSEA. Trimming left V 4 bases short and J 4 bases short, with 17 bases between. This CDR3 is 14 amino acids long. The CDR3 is CSVARGRGGYEQYF. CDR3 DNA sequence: TGCAGCGTTGCTAGGGGCAGGGGCGGGTACGAGCAGTACTTC.

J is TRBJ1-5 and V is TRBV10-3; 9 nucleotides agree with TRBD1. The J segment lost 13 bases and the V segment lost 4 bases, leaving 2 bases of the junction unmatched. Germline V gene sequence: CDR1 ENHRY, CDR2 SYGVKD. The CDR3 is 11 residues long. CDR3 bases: TGTGCCATCAGTGGGGGACAGGGTCAGCATTTT. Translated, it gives CAISGGQGQHF.

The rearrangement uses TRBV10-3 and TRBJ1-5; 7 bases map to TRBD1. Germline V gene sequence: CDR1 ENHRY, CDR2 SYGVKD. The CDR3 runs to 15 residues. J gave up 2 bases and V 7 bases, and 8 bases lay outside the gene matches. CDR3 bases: TGTGCCATCAAGAGTACAGGGGTAGGCAATCAGCCCCAGCATTTT. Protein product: CAIKSTGVGNQPQHF.

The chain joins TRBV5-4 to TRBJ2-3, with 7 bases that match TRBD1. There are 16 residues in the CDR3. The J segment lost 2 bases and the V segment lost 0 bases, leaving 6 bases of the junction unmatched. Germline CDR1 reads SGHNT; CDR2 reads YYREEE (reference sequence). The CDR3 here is CASSLAQGSFTDTQYF. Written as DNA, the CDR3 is TGTGCCAGCAGCTTGGCACAGGGGAGTTTCACAGATACGCAGTATTTT.

CDR3 DNA: TGTGCCAGCAGTTCAGGGACAGGGGCGCCGGAGACCCAGTACTTC. Translation gives CASSSGTGAPETQYF. This sequence joins TRBV28 and TRBJ2-5; 10 nucleotides align to TRBD1. This CDR3 is 15 amino acids long. V trimming: 4 bases; J trimming: 5 bases; junction bases outside the gene matches: 7. Germline V gene sequence: CDR1 MDHEN, CDR2 SYDVKM. Drawing the rest from reference TRBV28 and TRBJ2-5, the complete variable domain is DVKVTQSSRYLVKRTGEKVFLECVQDMDHENMFWYRQDPGLGLRLIYFSYDVKMKEKGDIPEGYSVSREKKERFSLILESASTNQTSMYLCASSSGTGAPETQYFGPGTRLLVL.

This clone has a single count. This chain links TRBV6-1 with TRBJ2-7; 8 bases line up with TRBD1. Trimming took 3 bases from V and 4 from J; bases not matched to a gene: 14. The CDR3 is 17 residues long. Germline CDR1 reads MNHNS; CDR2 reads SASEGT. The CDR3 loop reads CASSDVEQIRGRYEQYF. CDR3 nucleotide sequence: TGTGCCAGCAGTGACGTAGAGCAGATCAGGGGGCGGTACGAGCAGTACTTC.

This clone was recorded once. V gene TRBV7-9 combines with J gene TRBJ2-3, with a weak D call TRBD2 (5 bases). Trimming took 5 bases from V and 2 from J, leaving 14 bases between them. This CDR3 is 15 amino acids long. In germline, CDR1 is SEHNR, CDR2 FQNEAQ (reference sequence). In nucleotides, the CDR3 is TGTGCCAGCAGCCCCCTACTAGTGGTCACAGATACGCAGTATTTT. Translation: CASSPLLVVTDTQYF. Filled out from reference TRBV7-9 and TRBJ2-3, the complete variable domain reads DTGVSQNPRHKITKRGQNVTFRCDPISEHNRLYWYRQTLGQGPEFLTYFQNEAQLEKSRLLSDRFSAERPKGSFSTLEIQRTEQGDSAMYLCASSPLLVVTDTQYFGPGTRLTVL.

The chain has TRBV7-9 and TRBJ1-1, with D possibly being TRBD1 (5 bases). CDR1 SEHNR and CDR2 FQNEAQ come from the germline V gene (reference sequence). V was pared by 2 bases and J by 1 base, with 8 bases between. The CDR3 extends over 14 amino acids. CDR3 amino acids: CASSLWGKNTEAFF. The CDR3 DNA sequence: TGTGCCAGCAGCTTATGGGGCAAGAACACTGAAGCTTTCTTT.

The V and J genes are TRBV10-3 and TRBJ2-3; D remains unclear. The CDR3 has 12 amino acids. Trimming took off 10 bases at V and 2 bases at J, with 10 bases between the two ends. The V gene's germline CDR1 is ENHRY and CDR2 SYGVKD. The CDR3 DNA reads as TGTGCCACCGCCACTACCACAGATACGCAGTATTTT. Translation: CATATTTDTQYF.